This TCR beta chain came from a study of cytomegalovirus exposure and HLA in healthy donors. A multiplex PCR was run with 60 Vbeta primers and 13 Jbeta primers. Sequencing was performed with immunoSEQ multiplex PCR; in TCRdb, only in-frame clones are kept and a portion is missing. The sample carries approximately 190,000 clones, over 75% recorded once. V was shortened by 4 bases and J by 5 bases, with 12 bases between the two germline ends. The CDR3 sequence is 14 residues long. Germline V gene sequence: CDR1 SGDLS, CDR2 YYNGEE. A note on this clone: The antigen remains undetermined.

Study findings and constraints: Published work reported that the classifier diagnosed cytomegalovirus status with high specificity and sensitivity.

The chain is built from TRBV9 and TRBJ2-2, with a tentative D call TRBD1 (6 bases). The TCR originated in a man aged 35 to 55 in good health and CMV-seropositive. Input material: PBMCs. Here the CDR3 DNA reads TGTGCCAGCAGCTTCGCAGGACAGACCGGGGAGCTGTTTTTT. Protein sequence: CASSFAGQTGELFF.